The rows below give T cell receptor beta chains drawn from one sample of a study of T-cell memory formation after mild COVID-19. TCRdb used MiXCR to reprocess the 5' RACE reads, holding one entry per CDR3 protein. The data contain some 160,000 distinct CDR3 sequences, roughly 31% of them seen just once; the ten biggest clones take up more than 10%. The sequenced sample consisted of PBMCs or a T cell subset sorted from them (not recorded which). The receptors derive from an adult woman who had mild COVID-19 (a few samples of this study predate the infection). Cell type and time point are not known. CDR3s include the opening cysteine and the closing phenylalanine or tryptophan. A D gene is named only where the DNA matches it firmly. Rows give clone size only sometimes, using once, few, many, or a class for an expanded clone.

j_gene,abundance,v_gene,d_gene,CDR3aa,CDR3nt
TRBJ1-5,few,TRBV5-1,TRBD1,CASRKAGGEDQPQHF,TGCGCCAGCAGAAAAGCAGGGGGCGAGGATCAGCCCCAGCATTTT
TRBJ2-7,NA,TRBV5-1,NA,CASSLSALSYEQYF,TGCGCCAGCAGCTTGTCGGCCCTCTCCTACGAGCAGTACTTC
TRBJ1-1,NA,TRBV5-1,NA,CASSAGRGNTEAFF,TGCGCCAGCAGCGCGGGGAGGGGGAACACTGAAGCTTTCTTT
TRBJ2-3,NA,TRBV9,TRBD1,CASSRTGADTQYF,TGTGCCAGCAGTCGGACAGGGGCAGATACGCAGTATTTT
TRBJ2-3,NA,TRBV20-1,NA,CSARDYGTSTDTQYF,TGCAGTGCTAGAGATTACGGGACCAGCACAGATACGCAGTATTTT
TRBJ2-7,once,TRBV29-1,NA,CSVGTPGGYEQYF,TGCAGCGTAGGGACCCCCGGGGGCTACGAGCAGTACTTC
TRBJ2-3,many,TRBV7-2,NA,CASSLQRGTDQYF,TGTGCCAGCAGCCTGCAAAGAGGGACTGATCAGTATTTT
TRBJ2-1,NA,TRBV7-9,TRBD2,CASSKIGLAGNNEQFF,TGTGCCAGCAGCAAGATTGGACTAGCGGGAAACAATGAGCAGTTCTTC
TRBJ2-5,NA,TRBV9,NA,CASSAWGRGEGGETQYF,TGTGCCAGCAGCGCGTGGGGGCGGGGAGAAGGAGGAGAGACCCAGTACTTC
TRBJ1-1,many,TRBV24-1,NA,CATSDGRAEAFF,TGTGCCACCAGTGACGGCCGGGCTGAAGCTTTCTTT
TRBJ1-2,few,TRBV29-1,NA,CSAWGSVGYTF,TGCAGCGCCTGGGGGTCTGTCGGCTACACCTTC
TRBJ2-7,few,TRBV5-1,TRBD2,CASSLDREGGEQYF,TGCGCCAGCAGCTTGGATCGGGAGGGAGGCGAGCAGTACTTC
TRBJ2-1,few,TRBV12-3/TRBV12-4,NA,CASSSLDEQFF,TGTGCCAGCAGTTCTTTAGATGAGCAGTTCTTC
TRBJ2-2,few,TRBV7-6,NA,CASSPARAWAGELFF,TGTGCCAGCAGCCCAGCGAGGGCTTGGGCCGGGGAGCTGTTTTTT
TRBJ2-1,once,TRBV27,NA,CASTIRDPSLGQFF,TGTGCCAGTACGATCCGGGATCCCAGTTTGGGGCAGTTCTTC
TRBJ1-1,medium-sized,TRBV5-5,NA,CASSSQGTEAFF,TGTGCCAGCAGCTCGCAGGGTACTGAAGCTTTCTTT
TRBJ1-1,few,TRBV12-3/TRBV12-4,TRBD1,CASSATGQVSTEAFF,TGTGCCAGCAGTGCGACAGGGCAGGTGTCCACTGAAGCTTTCTTT
TRBJ2-1,NA,TRBV24-1,TRBD2,CATSDLRTSGRTAYNEQFF,TGTGCCACCAGTGATTTGCGGACTAGCGGGAGGACCGCCTACAATGAGCAGTTCTTC
TRBJ1-6,NA,TRBV7-3,TRBD1,CASSSGQRGNSPLHF,TGTGCCAGCAGCTCGGGACAGCGGGGAAATTCACCCCTCCACTTT
TRBJ1-1,NA,TRBV12-3/TRBV12-4,NA,CASRVGAGHTEAFF,TGTGCCAGCAGGGTCGGAGCAGGGCATACTGAAGCTTTCTTT
TRBJ2-3,few,TRBV20-1,NA,CSARVLVSISDTQYF,TGCAGTGCTAGAGTTCTCGTATCGATCTCAGATACGCAGTATTTT
TRBJ1-1,few,TRBV7-9,NA,CASSLVGENTEAFF,TGTGCCAGCAGCTTAGTCGGCGAGAACACTGAAGCTTTCTTT
TRBJ2-7,few,TRBV5-1,TRBD1,CASSSQGQGSYEQYF,TGCGCCAGCTCCTCCCAGGGACAGGGCTCCTACGAGCAGTACTTC
TRBJ2-7,few,TRBV4-1,NA,CASSPSGGLSSYEQYF,TGCGCCAGCAGCCCCTCCGGGGGACTTAGCTCCTACGAGCAGTACTTC
TRBJ2-2,NA,TRBV11-3,TRBD2,CASSGRRGTSGRNTGELFF,TGTGCCAGCAGCGGTCGACGAGGGACTAGCGGGAGAAATACCGGGGAGCTGTTTTTT
TRBJ2-5,NA,TRBV7-3,TRBD2,CASSLPGSTSAETQYF,TGTGCCAGCAGCCTCCCCGGATCGACTAGCGCAGAGACCCAGTACTTC
TRBJ1-2,many,TRBV5-6,NA,CASTLPGGGYGYTF,TGTGCCAGCACTCTCCCGGGAGGGGGCTATGGCTACACCTTC
TRBJ2-2,NA,TRBV6-6,NA,CASSYSRGRGGTGELFF,TGTGCCAGCAGTTACTCGAGGGGGAGGGGAGGGACCGGGGAGCTGTTTTTT
TRBJ1-4,NA,TRBV6-5,NA,CASSSDSTGTLGLFF,TGTGCCAGCAGCTCCGATTCAACCGGGACCCTGGGACTGTTTTTT
TRBJ2-1,NA,TRBV24-1,NA,CATSVSGLYNEQFF,TGTGCCACCAGTGTATCGGGTCTCTACAATGAGCAGTTCTTC
TRBJ2-7,once,TRBV6-1,TRBD2,CASSAWTSGSDEQYF,TGTGCCAGCAGTGCTTGGACTAGCGGGAGTGACGAGCAGTACTTC
TRBJ2-1,NA,TRBV5-6,TRBD1,CASSSAGQGIGEQFF,TGTGCCAGCAGCTCCGCCGGACAGGGGATAGGGGAGCAGTTCTTC
TRBJ2-1,NA,TRBV5-1,TRBD2,CASSPPGLAGVNEQFF,TGCGCCAGCAGCCCACCGGGACTAGCGGGAGTCAATGAGCAGTTCTTC
TRBJ2-1,NA,TRBV18,NA,CASSQQGTYNEQFF,TGTGCCAGCTCCCAACAGGGTACATACAATGAGCAGTTCTTC
TRBJ2-1,NA,TRBV12-3/TRBV12-4,TRBD1,CASSSPGQGANEQFF,TGTGCCAGCAGTTCTCCGGGACAGGGGGCCAATGAGCAGTTCTTC
TRBJ2-5,many,TRBV29-1,TRBD2,CSGTGGGSQYF,TGCAGCGGGACGGGAGGGGGGTCCCAGTACTTC
TRBJ2-3,few,TRBV7-2,TRBD2,CASSHLAGGPDTQYF,TGTGCCAGCAGCCATCTAGCGGGAGGACCAGATACGCAGTATTTT
TRBJ2-7,few,TRBV6-6,NA,CASRPTRNSYEQYF,TGTGCCAGCAGGCCCACCAGGAATTCCTACGAGCAGTACTTC
TRBJ2-1,NA,TRBV3-1,NA,CASSSAGGDEQFF,TGTGCCAGCAGTTCGGCTGGAGGGGATGAGCAGTTCTTC
TRBJ1-1,few,TRBV20-1,NA,CSGPRENTEAFF,TGCAGTGGGCCTAGAGAGAACACTGAAGCTTTCTTT
TRBJ2-1,NA,TRBV6-6,NA,CASSPQGGGNEQFF,TGTGCCAGCAGTCCTCAGGGAGGGGGCAATGAGCAGTTCTTC
TRBJ1-2,few,TRBV5-1,TRBD1,CASSLDRGDGYTF,TGCGCCAGCAGCTTGGACAGGGGCGATGGCTACACCTTC
TRBJ2-7,medium-sized,TRBV20-1,NA,CSARNRSYSYEQYF,TGCAGTGCTAGAAACAGGTCGTACTCCTACGAGCAGTACTTC
TRBJ2-1,NA,TRBV3-1,TRBD2,CASSQESGRSSYNEQFF,TGTGCCAGCAGCCAAGAGAGCGGGAGGAGCTCCTACAATGAGCAGTTCTTC
TRBJ2-3,few,TRBV6-6,NA,CASSYQGYADTQYF,TGTGCCAGCAGTTACCAGGGATATGCAGATACGCAGTATTTT
TRBJ2-7,few,TRBV7-9,NA,CASSRGAYEQYF,TGTGCCAGCAGCCGTGGAGCCTACGAGCAGTACTTC
TRBJ2-1,few,TRBV27,NA,CASSKWGYNEQFF,TGTGCCAGCAGTAAGTGGGGATACAATGAGCAGTTCTTC
TRBJ1-1,NA,TRBV2,NA,CASSARLNTEAFF,TGTGCCAGCAGCGCCAGGCTGAACACTGAAGCTTTCTTT